These 12 T cell receptor beta chains were all obtained from the same sample, sequenced in a study of CD8 T cell repertoires and HIV-1 epitope variants (dated by TCRdb to 2018 to 2021). These TCRs are of unknown antigen specificity. Libraries were built with the immunoSEQ multiplex PCR assay. This immuneACCESS table, as held by TCRdb, lists in-frame sequences with V and J called but not all clones. Of the missing ones, under half trace to an unresolved V gene in checked studies; the others have no known cause. The sample table records under 4,000 clones; roughly 70% of these occur just once. Approximately 45% of the sample comes from the top ten. What was sequenced was cultured CD8+ T cells derived from PBMCs. These receptors were collected from a male donor with HIV.

This clone showed up just once. The CDR3 region has the DNA TGTGCCGGCGGACTAGCGGGGCCGCAGTTCTTC. This translates into CAGGLAGPQFF. This chain uses TRBV6-6 with TRBJ2-1; 12 bases fit TRBD2. This CDR3 comprises 11 residues. J was trimmed by 12 bases and V by 11 bases; bases with no gene match: 5. From germline, CDR1 is MNHNY and CDR2 SVGAGI (reference sequence).

This clone was seen only a few times. The chain links TRBV10-2 to TRBJ1-5; D unresolved. CDR1 is WSHSY and CDR2 is SAAADI in the germline V gene. The CDR3 spans 12 residues. The V gene lost 8 bases and the J gene lost 7 bases, with 12 bases spanning the gap. The CDR3 sequence: CASGTGGQPQHF. In DNA form, the CDR3 reads TGCGCCAGCGGTACGGGAGGCCAGCCCCAGCATTTT.

The gene calls are TRBV29-1 and TRBJ2-7; 8 bases fit TRBD1. Germline CDR1 is SQVTM and CDR2 is ANQGSEA. With V trimmed by 6 bases and J by 7 bases, 8 bases remained unmatched. The CDR3 runs to 12 residues. CDR3 protein: CSVRTGLGEQYF. DNA for the CDR3: TGCAGCGTCCGGACAGGGCTGGGGGAGCAGTACTTC.

The chain uses TRBV6-5 and TRBJ1-2, with 9 bases identical to TRBD1. Per the germline V gene, CDR1 is MNHEY and CDR2 is SVGAGI. The V gene end was trimmed by 4 bases and the J gene end by 3 bases; junction bases not matched to a gene: 6. This CDR3 spans 15 amino acids. Here the CDR3 DNA reads TGTGCCAGCAGTTCTTCACAGGGGGCTGACTATGGCTACACCTTC. Translating it yields CASSSSQGADYGYTF.

The chain combines TRBV7-2 with TRBJ1-2, with a tentative D call TRBD1 (6 bases). CDR3 length equals 17 residues. From germline, CDR1 is SGHTA and CDR2 FQGNSA. The V and J ends lost 3 bases and 2 bases respectively, with 19 bases between them. The CDR3 spells CASSLEDRDFHNYGYTF. Written as DNA, the CDR3 is TGTGCCAGCAGCTTGGAGGACAGAGACTTTCACAACTATGGCTACACCTTC. The entire variable domain, with the rest obtained from reference TRBV7-2 and TRBJ1-2, is as follows: GAGVSQSPSNKVTEKGKDVELRCDPISGHTALYWYRQSLGQGLEFLIYFQGNSAPDKSGLPSDRFSAERTGGSVSTLTIQRTQQEDSAVYLCASSLEDRDFHNYGYTFGSGTRLTVV.

This clone occurred a few times. This chain joins TRBV11-1 and TRBJ1-1, with D unresolved. This CDR3 comprises 12 residues. CDR1 and CDR2 (germline): SGHAT, FQDESV (reference sequence). Trimming removed 5 bases at V and 0 bases at J, with 4 bases between. CDR3 DNA: TGTGCCAGCAGCCCCGTGAACACTGAAGCTTTCTTT. This translates into CASSPVNTEAFF.

This clone was recorded only once. The rearrangement uses TRBV28 and TRBJ1-5, with 11 bases aligning to TRBD1. The germline V gene has CDR1 MDHEN and CDR2 SYDVKM. This CDR3 has 15 amino acids. The ends lost 3 bases at V and 6 bases at J; junction bases unmatched: 4. The CDR3 is CASSLGQGGTQPQHF. The DNA for the CDR3 is TGTGCCAGCAGTTTGGGACAGGGGGGGACTCAGCCCCAGCATTTT. The variable domain in full, with the rest retrieved from reference TRBV28 and TRBJ1-5, is DVKVTQSSRYLVKRTGEKVFLECVQDMDHENMFWYRQDPGLGLRLIYFSYDVKMKEKGDIPEGYSVSREKKERFSLILESASTNQTSMYLCASSLGQGGTQPQHFGDGTRLSIL.

The chain carries TRBV5-6 and TRBJ2-1; 11 bases are shared with TRBD2. The germline V gene has CDR1 SGHDT and CDR2 YYEEEE. J gave up 6 bases and V 6 bases, and 5 bases lay outside the gene matches. The CDR3 contains 14 residues. CDR3 residues: CASTYSGGANEQFF. The CDR3 DNA reads TGTGCCAGCACCTATAGCGGGGGGGCCAATGAGCAGTTCTTC.

This clone came up once. This chain uses TRBV6-7 with TRBJ2-3; the D is unclear. TRBV6-7 is an ORF for which the function is uncertain. This CDR3 is built from 12 residues. V shed 9 bases and J shed 3 bases, with 10 bases lying between them. CDR3 loop: CASLELTDTQYF. DNA of the CDR3: TGTGCCAGTCTAGAGTTGACAGATACGCAGTATTTT.

The chain carries TRBV5-6 and TRBJ2-1; D is undetermined. CDR1 is SGHDT, CDR2 YYEEEE, per germline. V dropped 0 bases and J dropped 10 bases, with 8 bases sitting between them. This CDR3 spans 12 amino acids. In DNA form, the CDR3 reads TGTGCCAGCAGCTTGGGTGCGTACGAGCAGTTCTTC. Protein sequence: CASSLGAYEQFF.

This clone was detected only a few times. The chain carries TRBV7-8 and TRBJ1-3, with D hard to call. Trimming left V 1 base short and J 4 bases short, with 8 bases between. The germline CDR1 and CDR2 sequences are SGHVS and FQNEAQ. The CDR3 loop spans 14 amino acids. DNA of the CDR3: TGTGCCAGCAGCTTAGAGGGTACGGGAAACACCATATATTTT. This sequence encodes CASSLEGTGNTIYF.

The chain uses TRBV7-2 and TRBJ1-1, with D unclear. V was cut by 7 bases and J by 0 bases, with 21 bases left in between. The germline gives CDR1 SGHTA, CDR2 FQGNSA. The CDR3 runs 17 residues. The CDR3 DNA is TGTGCCAGCATCCCGCTTGGGGTACTGACTATGAACACTGAAGCTTTCTTT. Translating gives CASIPLGVLTMNTEAFF.